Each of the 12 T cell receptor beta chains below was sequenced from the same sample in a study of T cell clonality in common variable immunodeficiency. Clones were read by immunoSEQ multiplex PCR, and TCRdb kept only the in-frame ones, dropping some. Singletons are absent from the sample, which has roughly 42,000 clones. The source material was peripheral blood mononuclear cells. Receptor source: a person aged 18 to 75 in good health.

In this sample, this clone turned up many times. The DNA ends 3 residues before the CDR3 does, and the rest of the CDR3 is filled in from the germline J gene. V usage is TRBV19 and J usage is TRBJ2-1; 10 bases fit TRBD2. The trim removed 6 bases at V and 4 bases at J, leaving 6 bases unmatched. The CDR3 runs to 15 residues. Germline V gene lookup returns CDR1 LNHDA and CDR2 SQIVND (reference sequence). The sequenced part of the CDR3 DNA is TGTGCCAGTAGCATCGGACTAGCGGAATACAATGAG. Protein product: CASSIGLAEYNE. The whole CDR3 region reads CASSIGLAEYNEQFF.

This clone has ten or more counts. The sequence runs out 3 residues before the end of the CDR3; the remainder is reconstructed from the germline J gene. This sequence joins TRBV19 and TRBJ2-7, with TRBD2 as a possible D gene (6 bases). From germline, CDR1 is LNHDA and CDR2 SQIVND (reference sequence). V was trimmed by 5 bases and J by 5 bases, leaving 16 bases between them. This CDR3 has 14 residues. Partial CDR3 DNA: TGTGCCAGTAGTGGGGGGAGGACTTCCAACGAG. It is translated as CASSGGRTSNE. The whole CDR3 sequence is CASSGGRTSNEQYF.

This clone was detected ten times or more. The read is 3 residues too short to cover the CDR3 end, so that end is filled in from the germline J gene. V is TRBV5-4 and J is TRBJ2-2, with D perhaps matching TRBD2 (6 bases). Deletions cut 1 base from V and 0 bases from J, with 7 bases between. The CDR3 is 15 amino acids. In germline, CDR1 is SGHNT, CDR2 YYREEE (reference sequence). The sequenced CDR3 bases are TGTGCCAGCAGCTTGAAGCGGGCGAACACCGGGGAG. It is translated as CASSLKRANTGE. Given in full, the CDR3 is CASSLKRANTGELFF.

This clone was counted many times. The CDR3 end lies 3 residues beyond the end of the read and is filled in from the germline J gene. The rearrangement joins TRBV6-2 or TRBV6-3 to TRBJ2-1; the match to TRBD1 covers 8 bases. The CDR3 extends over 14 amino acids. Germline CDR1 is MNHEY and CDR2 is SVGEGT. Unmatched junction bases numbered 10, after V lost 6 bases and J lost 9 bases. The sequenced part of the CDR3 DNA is TGTGCCAGCAGAAAACCCCCAGGGACAGGTGAG. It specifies CASRKPPGTGE. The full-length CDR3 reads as CASRKPPGTGEQFF.

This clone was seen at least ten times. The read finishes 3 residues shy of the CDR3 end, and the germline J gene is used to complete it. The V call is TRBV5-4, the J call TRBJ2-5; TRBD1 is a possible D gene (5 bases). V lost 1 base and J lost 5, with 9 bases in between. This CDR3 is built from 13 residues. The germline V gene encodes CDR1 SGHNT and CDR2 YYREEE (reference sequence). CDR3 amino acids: CASSLKGWETQYF. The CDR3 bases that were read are TGTGCCAGCAGCTTGAAGGGGTGGGAGACC.

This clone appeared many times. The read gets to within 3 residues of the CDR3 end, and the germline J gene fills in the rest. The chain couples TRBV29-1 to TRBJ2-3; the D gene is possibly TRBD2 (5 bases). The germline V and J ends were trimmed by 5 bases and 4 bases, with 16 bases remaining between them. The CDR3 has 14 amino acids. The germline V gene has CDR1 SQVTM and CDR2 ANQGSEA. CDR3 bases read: TGCAGCGTTCAGTATGCCGGGGATGCAGATACG. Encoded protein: CSVQYAGDADT. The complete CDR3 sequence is CSVQYAGDADTQYF.

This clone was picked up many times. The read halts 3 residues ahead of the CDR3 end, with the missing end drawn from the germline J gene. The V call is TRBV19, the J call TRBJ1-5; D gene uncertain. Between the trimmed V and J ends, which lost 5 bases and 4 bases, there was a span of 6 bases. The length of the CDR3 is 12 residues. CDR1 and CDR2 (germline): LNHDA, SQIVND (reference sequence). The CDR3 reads CASSLLNQPQHF. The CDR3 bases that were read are TGTGCCAGTAGTCTCCTGAATCAGCCC.

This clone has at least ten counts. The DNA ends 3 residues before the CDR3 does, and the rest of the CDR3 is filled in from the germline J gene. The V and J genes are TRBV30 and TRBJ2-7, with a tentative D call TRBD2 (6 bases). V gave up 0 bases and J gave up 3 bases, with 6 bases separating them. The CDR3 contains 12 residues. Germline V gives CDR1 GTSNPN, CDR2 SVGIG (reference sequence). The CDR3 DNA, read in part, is TGTGCCTGGAGTGTGGAGGGCTACGAG. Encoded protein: CAWSVEGYE. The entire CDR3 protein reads CAWSVEGYEQYF.

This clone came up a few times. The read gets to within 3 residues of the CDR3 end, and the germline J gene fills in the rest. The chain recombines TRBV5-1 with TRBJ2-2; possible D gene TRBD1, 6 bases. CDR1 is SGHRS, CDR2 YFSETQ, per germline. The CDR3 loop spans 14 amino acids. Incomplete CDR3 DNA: TGCGCCAGCAGCTTAGAAGGGGACAAGGAAAAG. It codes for CASSLEGDKEK. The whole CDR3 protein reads CASSLEGDKEKLFF.

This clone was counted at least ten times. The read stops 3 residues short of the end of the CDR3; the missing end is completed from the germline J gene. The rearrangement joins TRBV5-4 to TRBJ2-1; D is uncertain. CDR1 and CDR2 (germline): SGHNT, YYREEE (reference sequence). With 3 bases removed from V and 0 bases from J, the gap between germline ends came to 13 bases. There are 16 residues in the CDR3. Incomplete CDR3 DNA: TGTGCCAGCAGCTCTCGAGATCCCAGCTCCTACAATGAG. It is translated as CASSSRDPSSYNE. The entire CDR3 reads CASSSRDPSSYNEQFF.

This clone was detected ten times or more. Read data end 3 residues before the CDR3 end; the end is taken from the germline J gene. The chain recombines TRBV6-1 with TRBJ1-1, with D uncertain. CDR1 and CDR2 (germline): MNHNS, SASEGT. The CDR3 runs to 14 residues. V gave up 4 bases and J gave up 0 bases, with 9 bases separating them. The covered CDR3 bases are TGTGCCAGCAGTGGGTACAGAATGAACACTGAA. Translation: CASSGYRMNTE. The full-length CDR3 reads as CASSGYRMNTEAFF.

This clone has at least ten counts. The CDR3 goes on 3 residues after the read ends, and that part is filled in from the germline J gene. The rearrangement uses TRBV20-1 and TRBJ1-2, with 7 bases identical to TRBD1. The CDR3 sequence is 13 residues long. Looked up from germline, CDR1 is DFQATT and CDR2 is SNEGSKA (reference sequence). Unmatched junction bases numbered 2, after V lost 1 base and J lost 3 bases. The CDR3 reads CSARGQGHYGYTF. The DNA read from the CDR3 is TGCAGTGCTAGAGGACAGGGACACTATGGC.